This T cell receptor (beta chain) originates from a study of response to subunit inactivated influenza vaccine. General observations from the study: Few new T cells, the authors suggested, are recruited by each seasonal influenza vaccination.

This clonotype showed up just a few times. The antigen remains unidentified. After removal of 1 base from V and 8 bases from J, the junction contained 7 bases not matched to a gene. This CDR3 is 15 amino acids long. CDR1 SGHRS and CDR2 YFSETQ come from the germline V gene. TCRdb re-analysed the RT-PCR reads in MiXCR, keeping a single row per CDR3 protein. In the table there are hundreds of thousands of distinct CDR3 sequences, 10% to 15% of which are singletons. V gene TRBV5-1 combines with J gene TRBJ2-1; 9 bases match TRBD2. This specimen consisted of PBMCs from blood, obtained on the day of vaccination. The clonotype comes from a man aged 45-65 years who received an inactivated influenza vaccine. CDR3 sequence (DNA): TGCGCCAGCAGCTTGAGGGGACTAGCTAACCATGAGCAGTTCTTC. This translates into CASSLRGLANHEQFF.